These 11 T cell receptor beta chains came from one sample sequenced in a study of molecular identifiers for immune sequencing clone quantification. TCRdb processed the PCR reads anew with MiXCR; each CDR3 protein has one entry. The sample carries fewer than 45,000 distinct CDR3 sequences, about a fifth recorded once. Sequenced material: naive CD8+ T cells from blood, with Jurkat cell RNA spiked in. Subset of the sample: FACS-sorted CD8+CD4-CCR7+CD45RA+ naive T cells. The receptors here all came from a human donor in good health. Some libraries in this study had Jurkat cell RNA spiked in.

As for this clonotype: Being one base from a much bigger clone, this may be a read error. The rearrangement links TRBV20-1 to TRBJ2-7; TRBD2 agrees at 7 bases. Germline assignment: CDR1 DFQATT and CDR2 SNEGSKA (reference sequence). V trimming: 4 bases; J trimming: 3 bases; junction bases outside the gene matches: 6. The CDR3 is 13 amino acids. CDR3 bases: TGCAGTGCTACTCAGGGCGGGAGCTACGAGCAGTACTTC. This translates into CSATQGGSYEQYF.

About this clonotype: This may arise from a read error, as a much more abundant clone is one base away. CDR3 protein: CAGSSGTDTQYF. The CDR3 DNA reads as TGTGCCGGCAGCTCCGGCACAGATACGCAGTATTTT. The rearrangement uses TRBV5-6 and TRBJ2-3, with D uncertain. The CDR3 contains 12 residues. Germline CDR1 and CDR2: SGHDT and YYEEEE.

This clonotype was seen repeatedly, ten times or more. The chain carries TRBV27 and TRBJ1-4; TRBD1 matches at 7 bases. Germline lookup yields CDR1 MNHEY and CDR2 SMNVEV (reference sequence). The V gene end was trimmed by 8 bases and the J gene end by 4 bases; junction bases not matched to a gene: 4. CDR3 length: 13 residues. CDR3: CASPTGINEKLFF. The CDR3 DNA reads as TGTGCCAGCCCGACAGGGATTAATGAAAAACTGTTTTTT.

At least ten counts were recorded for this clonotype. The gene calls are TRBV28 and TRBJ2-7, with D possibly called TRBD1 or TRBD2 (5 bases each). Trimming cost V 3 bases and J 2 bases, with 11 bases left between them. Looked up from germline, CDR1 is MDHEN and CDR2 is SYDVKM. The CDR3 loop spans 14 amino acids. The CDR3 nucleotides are TGTGCCAGCAGTTTTGGGACGGTTGCCTACGAGCAGTACTTC. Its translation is CASSFGTVAYEQYF.

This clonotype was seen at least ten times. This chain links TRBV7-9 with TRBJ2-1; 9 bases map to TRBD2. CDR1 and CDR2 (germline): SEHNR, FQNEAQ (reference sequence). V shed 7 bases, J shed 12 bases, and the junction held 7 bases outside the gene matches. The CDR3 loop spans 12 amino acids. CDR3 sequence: CASNIAGDVQFF. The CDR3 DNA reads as TGTGCCAGCAACATAGCGGGAGATGTGCAGTTCTTC.

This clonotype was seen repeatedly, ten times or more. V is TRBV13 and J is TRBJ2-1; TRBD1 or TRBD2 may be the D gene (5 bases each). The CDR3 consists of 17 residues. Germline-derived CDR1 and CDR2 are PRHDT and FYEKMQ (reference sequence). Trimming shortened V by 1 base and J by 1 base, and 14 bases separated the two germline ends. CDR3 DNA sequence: TGTGCCAGCAGCTTAGACGGAGAGGGGCAATCCTACAATGAGCAGTTCTTC. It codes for CASSLDGEGQSYNEQFF.

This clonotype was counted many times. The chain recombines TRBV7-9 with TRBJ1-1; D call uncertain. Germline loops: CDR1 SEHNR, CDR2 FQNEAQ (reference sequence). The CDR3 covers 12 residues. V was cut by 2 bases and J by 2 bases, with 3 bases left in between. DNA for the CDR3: TGTGCCAGCAGCTTATTAAACACTGAAGCTTTCTTT. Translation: CASSLLNTEAFF. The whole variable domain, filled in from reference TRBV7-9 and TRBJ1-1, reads DTGVSQNPRHKITKRGQNVTFRCDPISEHNRLYWYRQTLGQGPEFLTYFQNEAQLEKSRLLSDRFSAERPKGSFSTLEIQRTEQGDSAMYLCASSLLNTEAFFGQGTRLTVV.

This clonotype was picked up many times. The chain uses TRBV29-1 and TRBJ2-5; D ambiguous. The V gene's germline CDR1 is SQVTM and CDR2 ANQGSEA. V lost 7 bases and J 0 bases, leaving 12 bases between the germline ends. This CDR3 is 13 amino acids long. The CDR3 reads CSAVTGYQETQYF. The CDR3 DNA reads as TGCAGCGCCGTGACTGGGTACCAAGAGACCCAGTACTTC.

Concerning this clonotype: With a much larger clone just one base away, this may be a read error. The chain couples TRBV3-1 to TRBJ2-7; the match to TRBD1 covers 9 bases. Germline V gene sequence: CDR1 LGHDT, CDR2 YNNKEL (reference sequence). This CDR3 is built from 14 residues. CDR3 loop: CAGSQGTGIYEQYF. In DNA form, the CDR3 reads TGTGCCGGCAGCCAGGGGACAGGGATCTACGAGCAGTACTTC.

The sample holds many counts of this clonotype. The CDR3 DNA sequence: TGTGCCAGCAGTTTATCACAGGGGCATCAGCCCCAGCATTTT. Translated, it gives CASSLSQGHQPQHF. V and J are TRBV28 and TRBJ1-5, with 7 nucleotides matching TRBD1. Looked up from germline, CDR1 is MDHEN and CDR2 is SYDVKM. Trimming cost V 1 base and J 5 bases; bases outside gene matches: 2. CDR3 length: 14 amino acids.

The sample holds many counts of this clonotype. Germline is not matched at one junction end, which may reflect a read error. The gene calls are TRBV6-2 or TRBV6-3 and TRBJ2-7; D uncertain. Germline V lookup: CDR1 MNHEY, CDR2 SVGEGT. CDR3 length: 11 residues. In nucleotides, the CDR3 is TGTGCCAGCGGTTATTCCTACGAGCAGTACTTC. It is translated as CASGYSYEQYF.